Sequencing of this T cell receptor beta chain was carried out in a study of cytomegalovirus exposure and HLA in healthy donors. The PCR contained 60 Vbeta and 13 Jbeta primers. Clones were read by immunoSEQ multiplex PCR, and TCRdb kept only the in-frame ones, dropping some. The sample records 150,000 to 180,000 clones, more than 75% being singletons. V was shortened by 6 bases and J by 0 bases, with 8 bases between the two germline ends. The germline gives CDR1 SGHNT, CDR2 YENEEA. CDR3 length: 13 residues. The sequenced material came from PBMCs. This receptor was taken from a woman aged 35 to 49 in good health and CMV-seropositive. The V call is TRBV11-3, the J call TRBJ1-1, with D uncertain. Here the CDR3 reads CASSREVNTEAFF. The CDR3 DNA is TGTGCCAGCAGTCGAGAAGTGAACACTGAAGCTTTCTTT.